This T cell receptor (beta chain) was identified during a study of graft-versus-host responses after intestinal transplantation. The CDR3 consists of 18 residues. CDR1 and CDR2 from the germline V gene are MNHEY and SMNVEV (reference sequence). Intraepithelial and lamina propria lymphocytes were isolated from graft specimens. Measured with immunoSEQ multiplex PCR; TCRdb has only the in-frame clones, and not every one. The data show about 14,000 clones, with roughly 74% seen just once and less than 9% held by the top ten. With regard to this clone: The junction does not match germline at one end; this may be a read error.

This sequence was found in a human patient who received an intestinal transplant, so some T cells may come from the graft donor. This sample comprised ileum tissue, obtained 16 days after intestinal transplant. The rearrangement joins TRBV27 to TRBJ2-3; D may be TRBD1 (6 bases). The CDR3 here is CVSSVHRVFYVDTDTQYF. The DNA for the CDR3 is TGTGTCAGCAGTGTTCACAGGGTATTTTATGTGGACACAGATACGCAGTATTTT.